This T cell receptor beta chain was observed in a study of shared clonotypes between healthy human individuals. The ends were cut back, 5 bases at V and 7 bases at J, with 18 bases in the middle. In germline, CDR1 is SGHKS, CDR2 YYEKEE (reference sequence). The CDR3 has 14 residues. Data came from immunoSEQ multiplex PCR; TCRdb stores just in-frame clones and leaves some out. The sample shows 1.5 million to 2.5 million clones, over 85% of them seen only once. CD8 cells classed as naive were CD45RO-negative and positively selected for CCR7, excluding terminally differentiated effector memory CD45RA+ cells.

This receptor was obtained from a man between 18 and 29 years old in good health. The material sequenced was naive CD8+ T cells sorted from blood. The gene calls are TRBV5-5 and TRBJ2-5; D unclear. The CDR3 bases are TGTGCCAGCAGTCCCCTTGGAGTGTTTGGGACCCAGTACTTC. As protein: CASSPLGVFGTQYF.